A selection of T cell receptor beta chains follows, all from one sample in a study of shared clonotypes between healthy human individuals. TCRdb keeps only in-frame clones here, not all; method: immunoSEQ multiplex PCR. The sample consists of around 1.1 million clones, roughly 77% of them appearing once. The sequenced sample consisted of memory CD4+ T cells from PBMCs. The receptors come from a man aged 18-30 years in good health. Some clones in this sample may be carry-over from other donors' samples. Each CDR3 is given with its conserved first and last residue. A D gene is named only where the DNA matches it firmly. Where a row states a size, it is once, few, many or the class of an expanded clone; other rows omit it.

d_call | j_call | clone_size | v_call | cdr3_nt | cdr3_aa
NA | TRBJ1-5 | NA | TRBV28 | TGTGCCAGCAGTTTAGCCGGGGCTAGGCCCCAGCATTTT | CASSLAGARPQHF
TRBD1 | TRBJ2-4 | NA | TRBV7-9 | TGTGCCAGCAGCGGGGACAGGCTAACGGGGGTAGCCAAAAACATTCAGTACTTC | CASSGDRLTGVAKNIQYF
NA | TRBJ1-5 | NA | TRBV7-2 | TGTGCCAGCAGCTTTTCGGGAGGTAATCAGCCCCAGCATTTT | CASSFSGGNQPQHF
NA | TRBJ1-2 | NA | TRBV28 | TGTGCCAGCACCCAAATGATATTTCGAGGGACCTATGGCTACACCTTC | CASTQMIFRGTYGYTF
NA | TRBJ1-2 | few | TRBV30 | TGTGCCTGGAGCCTTCAGGGGAACCATGGCTACACCTTC | CAWSLQGNHGYTF
NA | TRBJ1-2 | NA | TRBV6-5 | TGTGCCAGCAGCGGCAAGGCAGGGAGAGGCTACACCTTC | CASSGKAGRGYTF
NA | TRBJ2-7 | NA | TRBV21-1 | TGTGCCAGCAGCAAACCCCGGACAGGGGCCGCCTACGAGCAGTACTTC | CASSKPRTGAAYEQYF
NA | TRBJ1-1 | NA | TRBV30 | TGTGCCTGGACGGGCCTGGGCGTGGAAGCTTTCTTT | CAWTGLGVEAFF
NA | TRBJ1-2 | NA | TRBV19 | TGTGCCAGTAGTGAGCGGATGAGGACGGCTTATGGCTACACCTTC | CASSERMRTAYGYTF
TRBD1 | TRBJ1-1 | NA | TRBV6-1 | TGTGCCAGCAGTGGGGACAGAATGAACACTGAAGCTTTCTTT | CASSGDRMNTEAFF
NA | TRBJ2-1 | NA | TRBV29-1 | TGCAGCGCCGGACTATTATACAATGAGCAGTTCTTC | CSAGLLYNEQFF
NA | TRBJ2-6 | once | TRBV9 | TGTGCCAGCAGCCCGGGACGGCAGAGGGCCAACGTCCTGACTTTC | CASSPGRQRANVLTF
NA | TRBJ1-5 | few | TRBV27 | TGTGCCAGCGGATCTTGGTCCCAGGGCTCTGGACATCAGCCCCAGCATTTT | CASGSWSQGSGHQPQHF
NA | TRBJ2-7 | NA | TRBV19 | TGTGCCAGTAGTATAGGTAGGGGGGCTCTCGGCAAAGACGAGCAGTACTTC | CASSIGRGALGKDEQYF
NA | TRBJ2-7 | many | TRBV10-2 | TGCGCCAGCAGTGAGAAGGGTTACTCCTACGAGCAGTACTTC | CASSEKGYSYEQYF
TRBD2 | TRBJ2-7 | NA | TRBV7-2 | TGTGCCAGCAGCCAGAGGTGGGCGGGTAGGGACTACTCCTACGAGCAGTACTTC | CASSQRWAGRDYSYEQYF
NA | TRBJ2-3 | many | TRBV14 | TGTGCCAGCAGCCAAACCACTGCGCGGAGAGTAGGTACGCAGTATTTT | CASSQTTARRVGTQYF
NA | TRBJ1-2 | once | TRBV28 | TGTGCCAGCAGTGGGGTTAACTATGGCTACACCTTC | CASSGVNYGYTF
NA | TRBJ2-7 | NA | TRBV9 | TGTGCCAGCAGCAAAGAGACAGTGGGAACCTACGAGCAGTACTTC | CASSKETVGTYEQYF
NA | TRBJ2-5 | NA | TRBV4-3 | TGCGCCAGCAGCCAAGTCGGGCCAGGGCGAGAGACCCAGTACTTC | CASSQVGPGRETQYF
NA | TRBJ2-7 | NA | TRBV27 | TGTGCCAGCACCCCGGGATGGGGGCGGGACGGGGAGCAGTACTTC | CASTPGWGRDGEQYF
TRBD2 | TRBJ2-7 | many | TRBV4-1 | TGCGCCAGCAGCCAGCTCACTAGCGGAGGAGCCTACGAGCAGTACTTC | CASSQLTSGGAYEQYF
NA | TRBJ2-2 | few | TRBV25-1 | TGTGCCAGCAGCGGGACGGGACCTCCGAACACCGGGGAGCTGTTTTTT | CASSGTGPPNTGELFF
NA | TRBJ1-3 | NA | TRBV4-3 | TGCGCCAGCAGCCAAGATTACGAGGGCTCTGGAAACACCATATATTTT | CASSQDYEGSGNTIYF
NA | TRBJ1-2 | NA | TRBV10-1 | TGCGCCAGCAGTGCCGGGGGTGGCTACACCTTC | CASSAGGGYTF
TRBD2 | TRBJ2-1 | NA | TRBV6-5 | TGTGCCAGCAGCGGAGGACTAGCGAGAAACAATGAGCAGTTCTTC | CASSGGLARNNEQFF
NA | TRBJ1-1 | few | TRBV30 | TGTGCCTGGAGTGTTTATAGGGGGGCTGAAGCTTTCTTT | CAWSVYRGAEAFF
TRBD1 | TRBJ1-5 | NA | TRBV4-3 | TGCGCCAGCAGCCAAGAAGGGACAGGGGATCAGCCCCAGCATTTT | CASSQEGTGDQPQHF
NA | TRBJ2-7 | NA | TRBV5-5 | TGTGCCAGCAGCTTGGGGGTTTGGGACTCCTACGAGCAGTACTTC | CASSLGVWDSYEQYF
TRBD1 | TRBJ1-1 | NA | TRBV2 | TGTGCCAGCAGCGGCTCGGCGACGACAGGGCGAGCTTTCTTT | CASSGSATTGRAFF
TRBD1 | TRBJ1-2 | NA | TRBV19 | TGTGCCAGTAGGACAGGGTCTTGGCACTATGGCTACACCTTC | CASRTGSWHYGYTF
NA | TRBJ1-1 | NA | TRBV27 | TGTGCCAGCAGTCCCCCGACGGCCGCCACTGAAGCTTTCTTT | CASSPPTAATEAFF
TRBD2 | TRBJ2-2 | once | TRBV9 | TGTGCCAGCAGCGCGACGACAGGGGGTGGACTAGCGGGAGCCTCGGCCACCGGGGAGCTGTTTTTT | CASSATTGGGLAGASATGELFF
TRBD2 | TRBJ2-3 | NA | TRBV10-2 | TGCGCCAGCAGTGAGCCCCCGGGGCGGGGGGGGACGCAGTATTTT | CASSEPPGRGGTQYF
NA | TRBJ2-3 | few | TRBV29-1 | TGCAGCGTTGATCAGGGACGGACAGATACGCAGTATTTT | CSVDQGRTDTQYF
NA | TRBJ2-5 | NA | TRBV5-4 | TGTGCCAGCAGCCAAGGGGGTAGCGCAACCCAAGAGACCCAGTACTTC | CASSQGGSATQETQYF
TRBD1 | TRBJ1-4 | NA | TRBV2 | TGTGCCAGCAAGCAGACAGGGACGGGAGAAAAACTGTTTTTT | CASKQTGTGEKLFF